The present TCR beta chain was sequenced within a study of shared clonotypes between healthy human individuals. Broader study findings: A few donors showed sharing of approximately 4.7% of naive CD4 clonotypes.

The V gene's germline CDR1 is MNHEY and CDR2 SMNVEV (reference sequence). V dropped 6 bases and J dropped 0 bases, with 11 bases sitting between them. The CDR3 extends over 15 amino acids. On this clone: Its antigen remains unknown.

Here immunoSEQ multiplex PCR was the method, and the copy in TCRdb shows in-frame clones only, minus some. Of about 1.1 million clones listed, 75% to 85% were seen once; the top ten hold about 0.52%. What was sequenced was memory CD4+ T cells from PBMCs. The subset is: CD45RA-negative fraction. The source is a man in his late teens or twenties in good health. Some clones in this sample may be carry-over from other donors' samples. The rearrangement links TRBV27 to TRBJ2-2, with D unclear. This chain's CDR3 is CASSKRGANTGELFF. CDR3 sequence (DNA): TGTGCCAGCAGCAAGCGTGGCGCGAACACCGGGGAGCTGTTTTTT.